This paragraph reports one TCR beta chain. Its antigen is unidentified. These donors were members of the roughly 120-subject validation cohort, a group separate from the approximately 670-subject first cohort. Sequencing was performed with immunoSEQ multiplex PCR; in TCRdb, only in-frame clones are kept and a portion is missing. The repertoire includes about 160,000 clones, roughly 91% of them detected once, and 3% sits in the top ten. This sample is part of a study of cytomegalovirus exposure and HLA in healthy donors. Study observations and caveats: Within the 120 or so validation repertoires, first-cohort TCR clusters tended to co-occur, according to a later analysis. In vitro data verified a few CMV-associated chains as specific for CMV antigens. Among TCR sequences, most were rare, though some public TCRs appeared in many donors.

The receptor comes from a man younger than 30 in good health and CMV-seronegative. The specimen was PBMCs.

DNA of the CDR3: TGTGCCAGCAGTGAAGGTGTGGCGGGGGGTAGCACAGATACGCAGTATTTT. Protein: CASSEGVAGGSTDTQYF. The chain uses TRBV6-1 and TRBJ2-3; TRBD2 aligns across 8 bases. The V and J ends lost 1 base and 0 bases, in that order; junction bases with no gene match: 6. CDR1 and CDR2 from the germline V gene are MNHNS and SASEGT. There are 17 residues in the CDR3.